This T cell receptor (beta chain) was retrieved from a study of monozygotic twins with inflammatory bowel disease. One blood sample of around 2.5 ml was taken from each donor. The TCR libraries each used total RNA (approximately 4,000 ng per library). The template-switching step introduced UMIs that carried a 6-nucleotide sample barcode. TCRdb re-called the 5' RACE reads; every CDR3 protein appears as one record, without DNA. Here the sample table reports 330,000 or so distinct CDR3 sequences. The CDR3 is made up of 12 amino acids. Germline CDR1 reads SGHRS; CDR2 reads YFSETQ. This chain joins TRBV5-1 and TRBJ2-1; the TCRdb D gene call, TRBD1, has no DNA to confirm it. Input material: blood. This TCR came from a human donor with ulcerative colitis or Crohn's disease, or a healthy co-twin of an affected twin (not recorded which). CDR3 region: CASRGVGNEQFF.